The clone carrying this T cell receptor (beta chain) turned up a few times. The sample comes from a study of OX40 agonist ivuxolimab in advanced cancers. Across the whole study: Cohort: around 83% men, mean age approximately 64, aged roughly 20 to 79.

Produced via immunoSEQ multiplex PCR; TCRdb's table is partial and in-frame only. The sample carries over 50,000 clones, roughly 86% recorded once. CDR1 is LGHNA and CDR2 is YSLEER in the germline V gene. This CDR3 has 15 amino acids. The sequencing here drew on CD4+ or CD8+ T cells sorted from blood, taken in a trial of the OX40 agonist ivuxolimab. The chain recombines TRBV4-3 with TRBJ2-1, with a weak D call TRBD1 (6 bases). The source of this sequence is an adult with an advanced solid tumor such as melanoma, head and neck, liver or kidney cancer. Here the CDR3 DNA reads TGCGTACCCCATAGGGGGACCGCTCGGTGGGATGAGCAGTTCTTC. Its protein is CVPHRGTARWDEQFF.